This TCR beta chain originates from a study of T cell repertoires in cytomegalovirus infection. Study at large: Indicated by public TCR beta signatures were CMV infection and matching HLA type. Overall study findings and caveats: Dominating the ex vivo response were HLA-C-restricted CMV-specific TCR beta clonotypes.

This clonotype was detected ten times or more. The antigen is undetermined. TCRdb re-called the reads through MiXCR, storing one row per CDR3 protein. This sample yields a few hundred thousand distinct CDR3 sequences, of which approximately 9.5% are seen a single time; over 3.5% belongs to the top ten. The length of the CDR3 is 13 residues. The germline V and J ends were trimmed by 3 bases and 5 bases, with 10 bases remaining between them. Per the germline V gene, CDR1 is SGHTA and CDR2 is FQGNSA. The TCR was taken from a human donor in good health (CMV status not recorded). Some clones in this sample may be carry-over from other donors' samples. The rearrangement uses TRBV7-2 and TRBJ2-5; D is unresolved. The sequencing sample was made of PBMCs. The CDR3 sequence is CASSLRSGETQYF. The CDR3 DNA sequence: TGTGCCAGCAGCTTGCGCTCCGGGGAGACCCAGTACTTC. Based on the CDR3 plus reference TRBV7-2 and TRBJ2-5, the full variable domain is GAGVSQSPSNKVTEKGKDVELRCDPISGHTALYWYRQSLGQGLEFLIYFQGNSAPDKSGLPSDRFSAERTGGSVSTLTIQRTQQEDSAVYLCASSLRSGETQYFGPGTRLLVL.